Listed below are T cell receptor beta chains from one sample, sequenced in a study of CD8+ T cells in alopecia areata. The assay was immunoSEQ multiplex PCR, and TCRdb's table has in-frame clones only and misses some. The sample has 200,000 to 250,000 clones; 64% are singletons. The material sequenced was CD4+ T cells sorted from blood, taken at week 4, from a patient treated with tofacitinib. All receptors come from a human donor with alopecia areata. Each CDR3 is given with its conserved first and last residue.

>TRBJ1-1|10|TRBV20-1
CSAGDTEAFF
>TRBJ1-1|16|TRBV5-6
CASSFLTGTQGTEAFF
>TRBJ1-4|13|TRBV6-5
CASSYSGSRKLFF
>TRBJ1-1|12|TRBV30
CACDRVNTEAFF
>TRBJ1-1|13|TRBV5-8
CASSPGDDTEAFF
>TRBJ2-3|13|TRBV7-2
CASRAGAQDTQYF
>TRBJ2-7|14|TRBV7-3
CASSSSPGPYEQYF
>TRBJ1-6|12|TRBV30
CAWRILNSPLHF
>TRBJ2-7|13|TRBV6-5
CASSSTGLYEQYF
>TRBJ1-5|15|TRBV15
CATSRDSLPGSPQHF
>TRBJ2-5|13|TRBV7-3
CASSLSREGTQYF
>TRBJ2-1|14|TRBV5-1
CASSRGNPGGEQFF
>TRBJ2-7|13|TRBV5-1
CASSSSPSREQYF
>TRBJ1-1|13|TRBV6-5
CASSYHDNTEAFF
>TRBJ2-7|15|TRBV5-1
CASSLLTSQIYEQYF
>TRBJ2-5|19|TRBV4-1
CASSLSGTSGGARGETQYF
>TRBJ2-3|14|TRBV2
CASKRGAPPDTQYF
>TRBJ2-7|14|TRBV5-1
CASTLSTGGDEQYF
>TRBJ2-3|12|TRBV9
CASSAQIDTQYF
>TRBJ1-2|12|TRBV10-3
CAISESRDRYTF
>TRBJ2-5|14|TRBV5-6
CASSLISGRETQYF
>TRBJ1-1|13|TRBV29-1
CSVRQTGTAEAFF
>TRBJ1-2|15|TRBV29-1
CSVEGGRRSNYGYTF
>TRBJ2-1|15|TRBV5-1
CASSLAGQEYNEQFF
>TRBJ1-2|15|TRBV2
CASSDLQLRLQGYTF
>TRBJ1-6|15|TRBV15
CATSRDRQRDSPLHF
>TRBJ2-1|15|TRBV29-1
CSVETTGTGGNEQFF
>TRBJ1-5|13|TRBV10-2
CASSQGRDQPQHF
>TRBJ2-6|16|TRBV5-6
CASSGLRATGANVLTF
>TRBJ1-3|14|TRBV29-1
CSVDRDRSGNTIYF
>TRBJ1-3|11|TRBV30
CAWSTGNTIYF
>TRBJ2-6|16|TRBV4-2
CASSQELYSGANVLTF
>TRBJ2-5|11|TRBV30
CAWSGVETQYF
>TRBJ2-1|14|TRBV5-1
CASSLSGPYNEQFF
>TRBJ1-1|14|TRBV7-2
CASSLGRQNTEAFF
>TRBJ2-1|16|TRBV4-1
CASSPRDFLTNNEQFF
>TRBJ1-1|12|TRBV7-2
CASSFRNTEAFF
>TRBJ2-7|15|TRBV18
CASSTTGVGAYEQYF
>TRBJ1-2|12|TRBV27
CASSPYGQHYTF
>TRBJ1-6|14|TRBV5-1
CASSLAREGSPLHF
>TRBJ1-3|13|TRBV14
CASSQDWGNTIYF
>TRBJ2-1|13|TRBV28
CASSRTGGNEQFF
>TRBJ2-5|13|TRBV2
CASSDWDPETQYF
>TRBJ1-6|16|TRBV6-1
CASSDPGQGFNSPLHF
>TRBJ2-5|13|TRBV5-6
CASRMGNQETQYF
>TRBJ2-7|16|TRBV15
CATSRGGGSGEYEQYF
>TRBJ1-5|15|TRBV30
CASTAGTGFNQPQHF
>TRBJ2-1|16|TRBV21-1
CASSKGGGTGGNEQFF
>TRBJ2-3|14|TRBV9
CASSVGTPTDTQYF
>TRBJ1-2|11|TRBV29-1
CSVYAAEGYTF
>TRBJ1-1|14|TRBV7-2
CASSFRGQWSEAFF
>TRBJ2-3|16|TRBV11-2
CASSLGASGSTDTQYF
>TRBJ1-2|13|TRBV5-1
CASSLWGDYGYTF
>TRBJ2-3|15|TRBV5-1
CASSFEDIRTDTQYF
>TRBJ1-6|16|TRBV30
CAWSVRGRRVNSPLHF